This TCR beta chain derives from a study of cytomegalovirus exposure and HLA in healthy donors. The CDR3 is 15 amino acids. Germline CDR1 and CDR2: SNHLY and FYNNEI. V shed 2 bases and J shed 4 bases, with 15 bases lying between them. Both 60 Vbeta primers and 13 Jbeta primers went into the PCR. Assay: immunoSEQ multiplex PCR; the TCRdb copy retains only in-frame clones and omits some. The sample has some 200,000 clones; more than 65% are singletons. The genes are TRBV2 and TRBJ2-7; D is possibly TRBD2 (6 bases). The source is a man over 45 in good health and CMV-seronegative. The specimen was PBMCs. In DNA form, the CDR3 reads TGTGCCAGCAGTGAATCTCGAGGTGGAGGGTACGAGCAGTACTTC. This encodes CASSESRGGGYEQYF.